Below, one T cell receptor beta chain is given with its context. Antigen specificity is unknown. The sample originates from a study of cytomegalovirus exposure and HLA in healthy donors. Study results and limitations: A classifier reportedly called cytomegalovirus status with high sensitivity and specificity. In vitro experiments confirmed that three CMV-associated chains were specific for CMV antigens.

Trimming at V came to 5 bases and at J to 5 bases, leaving 3 bases not matched to a gene. Germline CDR1 and CDR2: LGHNA and YSLEER. The CDR3 runs 13 residues. Assay: immunoSEQ multiplex PCR; the TCRdb copy retains only in-frame clones and omits some. The table has approximately 300,000 clones, roughly 89% seen once; the top ten hold approximately 0.84%. This sequence joins TRBV4-3 and TRBJ2-7, with 10 bases identical to TRBD1. The clonotype was recovered from a woman aged 18-29 years in good health and CMV-seronegative. The specimen sequenced was PBMCs. The CDR3 reads CASSSDRGNEQYF. CDR3 coding DNA: TGCGCCAGCAGCTCGGACAGGGGGAACGAGCAGTACTTC.